The present T cell receptor beta chain was sequenced within a study of blood T cell repertoires in COVID-19. The assay was immunoSEQ multiplex PCR, and TCRdb's table has in-frame clones only and misses some. The sample lists about 190,000 clones; less than 80% were seen once. This clone was seen once. Germline loops: CDR1 LNHDA, CDR2 SQIVND (reference sequence). V shed 5 bases and J 0 bases; nucleotides not matched to a gene: 11. This CDR3 region has 19 residues. The specimen was peripheral blood. The chain is built from TRBV19 and TRBJ2-1; 12 bases fit TRBD2. This TCR was recovered from a woman in her 50s with acute or convalescent COVID-19. CDR3 in amino acids: CASSPPSGRAFYSYNEQFF. CDR3 bases: TGTGCCAGTAGTCCTCCTAGCGGGAGGGCCTTCTACTCCTACAATGAGCAGTTCTTC.